This TCR beta chain was found in a study of ipilimumab plus nivolumab after autologous stem cell transplantation. Overall study: The myeloma cohort included high-risk transplant-naive patients and patients relapsing within 3 years of a first autologous transplant.

Study outcomes and limitations: Authors suggest TCR repertoire, Treg phenotype and gut microbiota support further study.

Details on this clone: Antigen specificity is unknown.

Produced via immunoSEQ multiplex PCR; TCRdb's table is partial and in-frame only. The sample lists roughly 45,000 clones; 70% to 90% were seen once. Trimming removed 1 base at V and 10 bases at J, with 11 bases between. Germline V lookup: CDR1 SGHRS, CDR2 YFSETQ. The CDR3 runs 12 residues. Starting 14 to 28 days after autologous transplant, ipilimumab 1 mg/kg was given. Patients received nivolumab 3 mg/kg at weeks 1, 4, 7, 10, then fortnightly to week 26. The specimen comprised PBMCs, sampled in a trial of ipilimumab plus nivolumab as post-transplant consolidation. This TCR came from a male donor with multiple myeloma. The chain combines TRBV5-1 with TRBJ1-2; tentatively, D is TRBD1 (5 bases). CDR3 residues: CASSLPGGTYTF. CDR3 nucleotide sequence: TGCGCCAGCAGCTTGCCCGGGGGAACCTACACCTTC.